Included here is one TCR beta chain sequence, with context. Its antigen remains unidentified. Qualities for individual bases were not recorded, and no much larger clone is one base off. The record originates from a study of cytomegalovirus exposure and HLA in healthy donors (TCRdb year 2017). With respect to the entire study: The roughly 670 repertoires of the first cohort and the approximately 110 validation repertoires were produced on the same platform, according to a later analysis. In addition to the first cohort of hundreds of subjects, a separate validation cohort of 120 different subjects was used. The study aimed to test whether cataloging public T cell receptors could reveal signatures of past pathogen exposure. To predict cytomegalovirus infection status, the study brought together high-throughput TCR immunosequencing, statistical association of individual TCRs with disease status, and machine learning.

Summary of the overall study and its limitations: In vitro tests confirmed that a few of the cytomegalovirus-associated TCR beta chains recognize cytomegalovirus antigens. The classifier was reported to diagnose cytomegalovirus status with high specificity and sensitivity in both the original cohort and the validation cohort. Most TCR sequences were seen in very few donors, while some public TCRs were found in many individuals. It was suggested by the authors that the approach could potentially be generalized to other disease states and immunological phenotypes. A later analysis lacked HLA typing for the validation cohort, so it scored co-occurrence in that cohort across all 120 or so repertoires. Subsequent analysis determined that TCRs grouped into clusters in the first cohort also showed a tendency toward co-occurrence across the 90 to 150 validation repertoires, and 94% of cluster scores exceeded 0. The study gave a list of 150 to 200 TCR beta chains associated with cytomegalovirus.

The donors belonged to the validation cohort of roughly 120 subjects, which was separate from the approximately 610-subject first cohort. CDR1 and CDR2 are drawn from the germline V gene (reference sequence): MNHNY, SVGAGI. From the cysteine up to the phenylalanine, the CDR3 has a length of 14 residues. The only DNA kept is the CDR3, 42 bases in frame from the first base. V has 5 bases trimmed and J has 5 bases trimmed; junction bases matching no gene number 4. The library relied on the immunoSEQ multiplex PCR assay. Per the original workflow: A statistical classification framework was developed to diagnose cytomegalovirus status using the catalog of TCR beta chain sequences. Entries here come from immuneACCESS through TCRdb and include only in-frame sequences with V and J called. Some clones fail to appear in such tables; in the studies checked, an unresolved V gene covers under half of the shortfall, and the cause of the remainder is unknown. V, J and clone size are taken as reported in that table, and D and trimming were inferred from the DNA itself. The sample contains 150,000 to 200,000 clones, approximately 90% of them found a single time. More than 1.3% of the sample is held by the ten biggest clonotypes.

The origin of this receptor is a woman in her twenties or thirties in good health and CMV-seronegative. The specimen was PBMCs. Rearrangement joined TRBV6-6 to TRBJ2-1, and 9 junctional nucleotides match TRBD2. CDR3 reads: CASSTAGGNNEQFF. The DNA sequence is as follows: TGTGCCAGCAGTACAGCGGGGGGCAACAATGAGCAGTTCTTC.